This entry features one T cell receptor beta chain sequence. This entry is derived from a study of T cell responses to AZD1222 COVID-19 vaccine. Profiled with immunoSEQ multiplex PCR; TCRdb holds only in-frame clones, not every one. This sample has about 140,000 clones; approximately 90% occur once, and the top ten carry less than 5%. Trimming removed 7 bases from V and 4 bases from J, with 13 bases in between. Germline CDR1 MDHEN, CDR2 SYDVKM. The CDR3 spans 14 residues. The sequence came from an adult who received the AZD1222 COVID-19 vaccine. The sample in question was peripheral blood, obtained 28 days after the second AZD1222 dose. This chain joins TRBV28 and TRBJ1-4; the D gene is possibly TRBD1 (5 bases). The CDR3 protein is CASIRGGGNEKLFF. Here the CDR3 DNA reads TGTGCCAGCATTAGGGGCGGTGGTAATGAAAAACTGTTTTTT.